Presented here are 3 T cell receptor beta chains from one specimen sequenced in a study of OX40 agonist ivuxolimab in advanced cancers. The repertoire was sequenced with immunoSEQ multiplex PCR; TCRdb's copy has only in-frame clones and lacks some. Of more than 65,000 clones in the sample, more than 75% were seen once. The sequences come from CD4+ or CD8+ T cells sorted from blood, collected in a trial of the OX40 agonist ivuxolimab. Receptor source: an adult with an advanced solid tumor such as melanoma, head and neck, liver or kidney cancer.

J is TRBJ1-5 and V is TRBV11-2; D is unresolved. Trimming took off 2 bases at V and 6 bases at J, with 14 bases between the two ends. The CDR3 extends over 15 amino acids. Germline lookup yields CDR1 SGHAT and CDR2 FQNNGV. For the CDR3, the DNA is TGTGCCAGCAGCTTATTAGGTTCGGGCGGTCAGCCCCAGCATTTT. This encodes CASSLLGSGGQPQHF.

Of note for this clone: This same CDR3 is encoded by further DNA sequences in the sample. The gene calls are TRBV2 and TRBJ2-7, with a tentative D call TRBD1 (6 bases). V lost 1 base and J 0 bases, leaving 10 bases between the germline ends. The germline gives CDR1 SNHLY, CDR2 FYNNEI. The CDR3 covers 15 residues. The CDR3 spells CASSEEQGYSYEQYF. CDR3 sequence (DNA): TGTGCCAGCAGTGAAGAACAGGGCTACTCCTACGAGCAGTACTTC.

The CDR3 spells CSVERQGIETQYF. CDR3 in DNA: TGCAGCGTTGAAAGACAGGGGATCGAGACCCAGTACTTC. The chain is built from TRBV29-1 and TRBJ2-5; 8 nucleotides line up with TRBD1. Germline V gene lookup returns CDR1 SQVTM and CDR2 ANQGSEA. J was trimmed by 5 bases and V by 2 bases; bases with no gene match: 4. The CDR3 consists of 13 residues.